A selection of T cell receptor beta chains follows, all from one sample in a study of T-cell reconstitution after alpha-beta-depleted transplantation in children. A single record per CDR3 protein comes from TCRdb applying MiXCR to the PCR reads. The sample consists of hundreds of thousands of distinct CDR3 sequences, approximately 12% of them appearing once. Specimen: PBMCs from the stem cell graft donor, collected from the stem cell graft. These receptors were collected from a human donor who donated a stem cell graft to a child with acute lymphoblastic leukemia. Both conserved end residues are part of each CDR3. A D gene is named only where the DNA matches it firmly. Part of the rows lack a size; the others show once, few, many or a class for expanded clones.

.,few,TRBV7-9,TRBJ1-5,CASSPPGASNQPQHF,TGTGCCAGCAGCCCTCCCGGGGCTAGCAATCAGCCCCAGCATTTT
.,many,TRBV6-2/TRBV6-3,TRBJ1-1,CASRIAGETEAFF,TGTGCCAGCAGAATTGCAGGGGAAACTGAAGCTTTCTTT
.,many,TRBV5-1,TRBJ2-2,CASSLWELGTGELFF,TGCGCCAGCAGCTTGTGGGAGTTGGGCACCGGGGAGCTGTTTTTT
TRBD2,many,TRBV7-2,TRBJ2-1,CASSLRTSGSYGNEQFF,TGTGCCAGCAGCTTAAGGACTAGCGGGAGTTACGGCAATGAGCAGTTCTTC
.,many,TRBV9,TRBJ1-5,CASSEGDLYQPQHF,TGTGCCAGCAGCGAGGGAGACCTCTATCAGCCCCAGCATTTT
TRBD1,many,TRBV5-1,TRBJ1-2,CASSLERDRVYGYTF,TGCGCCAGCAGCTTGGAAAGGGACAGGGTGTATGGCTACACCTTC
TRBD1,many,TRBV5-1,TRBJ2-7,CASGDRAGEQYF,TGCGCCAGTGGTGACAGGGCAGGCGAGCAGTACTTC
.,few,TRBV5-5,TRBJ2-2,CASSLVRSVGELFF,TGTGCCAGCAGCTTGGTTCGCTCTGTGGGGGAGCTGTTTTTT
TRBD2,many,TRBV29-1,TRBJ2-2,CSVDSGLDTGELFF,TGCAGCGTTGATAGCGGGCTCGACACCGGGGAGCTGTTTTTT
.,few,TRBV20-1,TRBJ2-1,CSARDYSGYLYNEQFF,TGCAGTGCTAGAGATTATAGCGGCTACCTTTACAATGAGCAGTTCTTC
TRBD1,few,TRBV20-1,TRBJ1-2,CSARPTGTGYGYTF,TGCAGTGCTAGACCAACCGGGACAGGCTATGGCTACACCTTC
.,many,TRBV12-3/TRBV12-4,TRBJ2-2,CASSPLGRTGELFF,TGTGCCAGCAGCCCCCTCGGACGGACCGGGGAGCTGTTTTTT
.,.,TRBV20-1,TRBJ2-1,CSARVEINEQFF,TGCAGTGCTAGAGTTGAGATCAATGAGCAGTTCTTC
.,many,TRBV9,TRBJ2-5,CASSDEETQYF,TGTGCCAGCAGCGATGAAGAGACCCAGTACTTC
.,many,TRBV10-2,TRBJ2-1,CASSGLGFTF,TGCGCCAGCAGTGGGCTGGGGTTTACCTTC
TRBD2,few,TRBV15,TRBJ2-2,CATSRKRGANTGELFF,TGTGCCACCAGCAGAAAGCGGGGGGCGAACACCGGGGAGCTGTTTTTT
TRBD1,many,TRBV4-3,TRBJ2-7,CASSQDRGYEQYF,TGTGCCAGCAGCCAAGACAGGGGTTACGAGCAGTACTTC
.,.,TRBV5-1,TRBJ2-5,CANSPDGQETQYF,TGCGCCAACAGCCCGGACGGCCAAGAGACCCAGTACTTC
.,many,TRBV7-2,TRBJ1-1,CASSLFRLTEAFF,TGTGCCAGCAGCTTATTCCGTCTCACTGAAGCTTTCTTT
.,many,TRBV12-3/TRBV12-4,TRBJ1-2,CASSLTANHRGYTF,TGTGCCAGCAGTTTAACCGCGAATCACCGCGGCTACACCTTC
TRBD2,many,TRBV5-1,TRBJ2-1,CASSLASGHEQFF,TGCGCCAGCAGCTTGGCTAGCGGTCATGAGCAGTTCTTC
TRBD2,many,TRBV5-1,TRBJ2-5,CASSLSGSGVETQYF,TGCGCCAGCAGCTTAAGCGGGAGTGGTGTAGAGACCCAGTACTTC
.,few,TRBV6-1,TRBJ1-3,CASSATDSSGNTIYF,TGTGCCAGCAGTGCAACGGACAGCTCTGGAAACACCATATATTTT
.,many,TRBV7-2,TRBJ2-5,CASSRLYQETQYF,TGTGCCAGCAGCCGCCTGTACCAAGAGACCCAGTACTTC
TRBD2,many,TRBV4-3,TRBJ2-1,CASSQDSAGAVYEQFF,TGCGCCAGCAGCCAAGATAGCGCGGGAGCGGTCTATGAGCAGTTCTTC
.,once,TRBV19,TRBJ1-1,CASSPGSEAFF,TGTGCCAGTAGTCCGGGTTCTGAAGCTTTCTTT
.,many,TRBV6-2/TRBV6-3,TRBJ2-3,CASSWRSGTDTQYF,TGTGCCAGCAGTTGGAGATCGGGGACAGATACGCAGTATTTT
.,.,TRBV4-2,TRBJ2-3,CASSQAETIPYSTDTQYF,TGTGCCAGCAGCCAAGCAGAGACTATCCCTTATAGCACAGATACGCAGTATTTT